This T cell receptor beta chain was identified during a study of T cell responses to AZD1222 COVID-19 vaccine. General study results and limits: Elevations in Spike-specific TCR breadth and depth followed administration of two AZD1222 doses. Nearly half of spike-specific TCRs reportedly target unmutated variant regions.

This clone was seen just once. Its cognate antigen is unknown. This sample includes further DNA sequences coding for the same CDR3. Sequenced by immunoSEQ multiplex PCR; TCRdb stores in-frame clones only, minus some. The data show 100,000 to 150,000 clones, 90% seen once. CDR1 is SEHNR and CDR2 is FQNEAQ in the germline V gene (reference sequence). This CDR3 is 11 amino acids long. Trimming cost V 6 bases and J 2 bases, with 5 bases left between them. The genes are TRBV7-9 and TRBJ2-7, with D unresolved. This TCR came from an adult in good health. The sample here was peripheral blood, taken on day 0 of AZD1222 vaccination. CDR3 region: CASSDAYEQYF. CDR3 coding DNA: TGTGCCAGCAGTGACGCCTACGAGCAGTACTTC.